The rows below give T cell receptor beta chains drawn from one sample of a study of graft-versus-host responses after intestinal transplantation. Their target antigens are unknown. Some clones are missing from TCRdb's copy, which holds only in-frame ones; the method was immunoSEQ multiplex PCR. The sample shows some 110,000 clones, roughly nine tenths of them seen only once. The sample was unstimulated CD4+ T cells sorted from spleen or lymph node cells, taken before transplant. These receptors were obtained from a human donor who was the organ donor for an intestinal transplant. CDR3s include the opening cysteine and the closing phenylalanine or tryptophan.

J gene: TRBJ2-7; V gene: TRBV28; CDR3 length: 16; CDR3 protein: CASSPAPGWEAYEQYF
J gene: TRBJ1-1; V gene: TRBV12-2; CDR3 length: 17; CDR3 protein: CASRLAWGVGQNTEAFF
J gene: TRBJ1-4; V gene: TRBV13; CDR3 length: 16; CDR3 protein: CASSRTHGVVREKLFF
J gene: TRBJ2-1; V gene: TRBV19; CDR3 length: 13; CDR3 protein: CASREGSYNEQFF
J gene: TRBJ2-1; V gene: TRBV5-1; CDR3 length: 14; CDR3 protein: CASRPGTSYNEQFF
J gene: TRBJ1-2; V gene: TRBV4-3; CDR3 length: 19; CDR3 protein: CASSRYPPKSGSLAYGYTF
J gene: TRBJ2-2; V gene: TRBV29-1; CDR3 length: 13; CDR3 protein: CSVGHTNTGELFF
J gene: TRBJ2-7; V gene: TRBV6-1; CDR3 length: 14; CDR3 protein: CASIRILDSGEQYF
J gene: TRBJ2-2; V gene: TRBV6-1; CDR3 length: 11; CDR3 protein: CAGINTGELFF
J gene: TRBJ1-2; V gene: TRBV19; CDR3 length: 15; CDR3 protein: CASSSKRTGDYGYTF
J gene: TRBJ2-7; V gene: TRBV30; CDR3 length: 13; CDR3 protein: CAWRRAGVNEQYF
J gene: TRBJ1-1; V gene: TRBV4-1; CDR3 length: 16; CDR3 protein: CASSHPAGLLNTEAFF
J gene: TRBJ2-5; V gene: TRBV6-1; CDR3 length: 14; CDR3 protein: CASSDDRGLETQYF
J gene: TRBJ2-3; V gene: TRBV6-1; CDR3 length: 14; CDR3 protein: CASSDWGDTDTQYF
J gene: TRBJ1-2; V gene: TRBV19; CDR3 length: 15; CDR3 protein: CASSISAGESYGYTF
J gene: TRBJ2-7; V gene: TRBV4-2; CDR3 length: 15; CDR3 protein: CASSQDLPGSYEQYF
J gene: TRBJ2-7; V gene: TRBV20-1; CDR3 length: 10; CDR3 protein: CSASWNEQYF
J gene: TRBJ2-5; V gene: TRBV5-6; CDR3 length: 14; CDR3 protein: CASRTRGEQETQYF
J gene: TRBJ1-4; V gene: TRBV2; CDR3 length: 13; CDR3 protein: CVVGGHRNEKLFF
J gene: TRBJ2-3; V gene: TRBV7-2; CDR3 length: 15; CDR3 protein: CASSIRQGGKDTQYF
J gene: TRBJ2-7; V gene: TRBV4-3; CDR3 length: 16; CDR3 protein: CASSQVLSGGTYEQYF
J gene: TRBJ1-2; V gene: TRBV6-1; CDR3 length: 14; CDR3 protein: CASRVDRAQSGYTF
J gene: TRBJ1-3; V gene: TRBV28; CDR3 length: 12; CDR3 protein: CASSGPGDTIYF
J gene: TRBJ2-2; V gene: TRBV2; CDR3 length: 14; CDR3 protein: CASRPGLLTGELFF
J gene: TRBJ2-7; V gene: TRBV6-5; CDR3 length: 15; CDR3 protein: CASSRTGQGAYEQYF
J gene: TRBJ2-3; V gene: TRBV11-3; CDR3 length: 15; CDR3 protein: CASSQGPHRTDTQYF
J gene: TRBJ2-7; V gene: TRBV6-1; CDR3 length: 12; CDR3 protein: CASTYPGYEQYF
J gene: TRBJ1-3; V gene: TRBV28; CDR3 length: 13; CDR3 protein: CASREISGNTIYF
J gene: TRBJ2-5; V gene: TRBV5-1; CDR3 length: 16; CDR3 protein: CASSLARDRGRETQYF
J gene: TRBJ2-3; V gene: TRBV27; CDR3 length: 17; CDR3 protein: CASSPTRLAGSTDTQYF
J gene: TRBJ2-3; V gene: TRBV4-1; CDR3 length: 16; CDR3 protein: CASSQEASSRTDTQYF
J gene: TRBJ2-1; V gene: TRBV20-1; CDR3 length: 11; CDR3 protein: CSARDRVEQFF
J gene: TRBJ2-1; V gene: TRBV10-2; CDR3 length: 14; CDR3 protein: CASSETSGSNEQFF
J gene: TRBJ2-2; V gene: TRBV7-9; CDR3 length: 13; CDR3 protein: CASSLVPAGELFF
J gene: TRBJ2-7; V gene: TRBV7-9; CDR3 length: 16; CDR3 protein: CASSYGGDSTRDEQYF
J gene: TRBJ1-2; V gene: TRBV7-9; CDR3 length: 15; CDR3 protein: CASSPSGGTNYGYTF
J gene: TRBJ2-5; V gene: TRBV5-4; CDR3 length: 15; CDR3 protein: CASSFQQGPQETQYF
J gene: TRBJ1-2; V gene: TRBV7-9; CDR3 length: 14; CDR3 protein: CASSLGTNNYGYTF
J gene: TRBJ1-1; V gene: TRBV6-1; CDR3 length: 13; CDR3 protein: CASARLGNTEAFF
J gene: TRBJ1-1; V gene: TRBV28; CDR3 length: 18; CDR3 protein: CATAPPYLGRNMNTEAFF